This T cell receptor beta chain was captured by sequencing in a study of T cells in Graves' hyperthyroidism and ophthalmopathy. Overall study findings and caveats: Most thyroid clonotypes with frequency above 0.001 were detected in blood.

This clonotype has a count of ten or more. As yet, its antigen is unknown. Not enrolled were patients with uncontrolled infection, other autoimmune disease, pregnancy or lactation. Clinical symptoms, serum thyroxine and TRAb, thyroid ultrasound and orbital computed tomography were used for the diagnoses. The CDR3 spans 11 residues. Germline V gene data show CDR1 as ENHRY and CDR2 as SYGVKD. J was trimmed by 9 bases and V by 8 bases; bases with no gene match: 6. RNA transcripts served as the template for amplifying TCR beta CDR3 regions. First-round RT-PCR targeting the TCR CDR3 was performed with the HTBI primer set. TCRdb independently ran MiXCR on the multiplex PCR reads; one entry per CDR3 protein. The table has around 700,000 distinct CDR3 sequences, roughly a third seen once.

The TCR was taken from a woman aged 40 to 55 with Graves' hyperthyroidism. The V call is TRBV10-3, the J call TRBJ1-1, with TRBD1 identical over 7 bases. The source material was blood. CDR3 DNA: TGTGCCATCCTTACAGGGGCGCAAGCTTTCTTT. Its protein is CAILTGAQAFF.